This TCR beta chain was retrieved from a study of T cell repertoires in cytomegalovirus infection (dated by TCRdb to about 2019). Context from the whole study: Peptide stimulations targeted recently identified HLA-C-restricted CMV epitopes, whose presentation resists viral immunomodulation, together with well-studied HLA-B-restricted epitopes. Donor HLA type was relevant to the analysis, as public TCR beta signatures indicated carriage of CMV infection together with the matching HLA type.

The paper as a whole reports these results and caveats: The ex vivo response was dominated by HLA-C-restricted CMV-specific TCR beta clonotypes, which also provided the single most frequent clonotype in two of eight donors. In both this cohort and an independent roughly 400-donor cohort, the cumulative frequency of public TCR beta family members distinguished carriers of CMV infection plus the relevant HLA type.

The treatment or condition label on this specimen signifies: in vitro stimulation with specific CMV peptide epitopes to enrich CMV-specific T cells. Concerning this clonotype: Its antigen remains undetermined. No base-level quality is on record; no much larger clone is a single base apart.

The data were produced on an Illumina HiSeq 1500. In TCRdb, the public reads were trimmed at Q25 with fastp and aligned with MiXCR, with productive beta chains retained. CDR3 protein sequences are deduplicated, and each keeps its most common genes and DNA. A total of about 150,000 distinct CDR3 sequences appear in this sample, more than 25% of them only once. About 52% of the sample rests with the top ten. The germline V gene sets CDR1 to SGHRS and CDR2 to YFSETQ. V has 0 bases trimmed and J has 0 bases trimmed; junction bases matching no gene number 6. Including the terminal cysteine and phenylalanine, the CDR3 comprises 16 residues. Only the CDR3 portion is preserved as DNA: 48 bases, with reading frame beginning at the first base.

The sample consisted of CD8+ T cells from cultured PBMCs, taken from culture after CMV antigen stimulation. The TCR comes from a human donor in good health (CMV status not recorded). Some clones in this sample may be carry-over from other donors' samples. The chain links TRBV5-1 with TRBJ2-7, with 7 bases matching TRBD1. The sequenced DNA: TGCGCCAGCAGCTTGGCCGGGACAGTGAGCTCCTACGAGCAGTACTTC. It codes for CASSLAGTVSSYEQYF.